The clone carrying this T cell receptor beta chain has a handful of counts. This sample stems from a study of CD8 T cells in ankylosing spondylitis. V lost 3 bases, J lost 4 bases, and 16 bases lay in between. The CDR3 runs to 15 residues. Germline V gene lookup returns CDR1 DFQATT and CDR2 SNEGSKA (reference sequence). TCRdb redid the calling of the 5' RACE reads with MiXCR, one entry per CDR3 protein. Of approximately 180,000 distinct CDR3 sequences detected, over 15% appear once; the ten largest clones hold roughly 4.5%. J is TRBJ2-1 and V is TRBV20-1; tentatively, D is TRBD2 (5 bases). Sequencing was performed on blood, either unsorted or a sorted T cell fraction (not recorded which). This TCR was sampled from a male donor under 35 with ankylosing spondylitis or in good health (not recorded which). In DNA, the CDR3 is TGCAGTGCTAGTCAGAGAGGTAGCGCATACAATGAGCAGTTCTTC. It specifies CSASQRGSAYNEQFF.